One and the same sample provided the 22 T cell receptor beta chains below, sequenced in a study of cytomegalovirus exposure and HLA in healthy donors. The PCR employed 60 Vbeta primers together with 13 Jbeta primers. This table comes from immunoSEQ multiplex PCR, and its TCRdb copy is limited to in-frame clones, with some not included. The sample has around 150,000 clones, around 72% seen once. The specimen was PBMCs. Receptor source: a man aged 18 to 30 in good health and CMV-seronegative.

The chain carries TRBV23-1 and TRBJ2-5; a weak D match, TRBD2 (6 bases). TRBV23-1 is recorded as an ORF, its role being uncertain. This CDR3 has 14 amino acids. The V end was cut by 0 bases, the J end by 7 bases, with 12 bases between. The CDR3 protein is CASSQSWTKGTQYF. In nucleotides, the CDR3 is TGCGCCAGCAGTCAATCCTGGACTAAAGGGACCCAGTACTTC.

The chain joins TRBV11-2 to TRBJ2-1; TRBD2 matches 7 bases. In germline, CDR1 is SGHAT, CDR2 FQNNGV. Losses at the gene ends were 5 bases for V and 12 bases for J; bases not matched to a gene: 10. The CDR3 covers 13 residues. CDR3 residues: CASSISGPGGQFF. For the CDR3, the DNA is TGTGCCAGCAGCATTAGCGGTCCGGGGGGGCAGTTCTTC.

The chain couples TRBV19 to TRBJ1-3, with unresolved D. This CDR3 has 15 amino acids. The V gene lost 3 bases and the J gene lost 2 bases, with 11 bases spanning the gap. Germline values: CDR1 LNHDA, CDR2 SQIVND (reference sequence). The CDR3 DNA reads TGTGCCAGTAGTATGCCAGGCGGGCCTGGAAACACCATATATTTT. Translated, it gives CASSMPGGPGNTIYF.

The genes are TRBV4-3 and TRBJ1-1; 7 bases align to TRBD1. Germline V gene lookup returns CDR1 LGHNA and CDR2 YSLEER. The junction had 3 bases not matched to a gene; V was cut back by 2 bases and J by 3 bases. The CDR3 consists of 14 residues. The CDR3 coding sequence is TGCGCCAGCAGCCAATGGACAGGAGACACTGAAGCTTTCTTT. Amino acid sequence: CASSQWTGDTEAFF.

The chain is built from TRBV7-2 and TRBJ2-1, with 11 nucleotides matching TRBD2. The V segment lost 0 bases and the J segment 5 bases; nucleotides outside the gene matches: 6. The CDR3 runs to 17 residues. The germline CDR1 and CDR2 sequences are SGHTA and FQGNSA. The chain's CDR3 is CASSLAPLAGGDNEQFF. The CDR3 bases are TGTGCCAGCAGCTTAGCCCCCCTAGCGGGAGGAGACAATGAGCAGTTCTTC. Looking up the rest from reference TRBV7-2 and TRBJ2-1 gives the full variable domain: GAGVSQSPSNKVTEKGKDVELRCDPISGHTALYWYRQSLGQGLEFLIYFQGNSAPDKSGLPSDRFSAERTGGSVSTLTIQRTQQEDSAVYLCASSLAPLAGGDNEQFFGPGTRLTVL.

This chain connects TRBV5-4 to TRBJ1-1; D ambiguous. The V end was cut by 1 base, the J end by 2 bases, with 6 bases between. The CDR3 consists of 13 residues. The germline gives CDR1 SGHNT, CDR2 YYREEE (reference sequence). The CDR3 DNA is TGTGCCAGCAGCTTGACAGTCAACACTGAAGCTTTCTTT. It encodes CASSLTVNTEAFF.

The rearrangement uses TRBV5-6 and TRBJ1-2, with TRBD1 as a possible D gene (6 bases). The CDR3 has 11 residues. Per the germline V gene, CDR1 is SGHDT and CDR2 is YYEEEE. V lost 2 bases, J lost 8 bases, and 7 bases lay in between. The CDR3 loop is CASSLTGGYTF. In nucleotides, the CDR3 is TGTGCCAGCAGCTTAACAGGGGGCTACACCTTC.

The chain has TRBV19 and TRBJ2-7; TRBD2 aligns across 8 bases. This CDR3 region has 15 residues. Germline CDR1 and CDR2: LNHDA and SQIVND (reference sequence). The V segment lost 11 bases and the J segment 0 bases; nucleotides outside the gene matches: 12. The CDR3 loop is CAAGSSGTPSYEQYF. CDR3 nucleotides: TGTGCCGCCGGAAGTAGCGGGACCCCCTCCTACGAGCAGTACTTC.

CDR3 residues: CASSSSRAVWGGQPQHF. The CDR3 DNA reads TGTGCCAGCAGCTCTTCCCGGGCCGTTTGGGGAGGTCAGCCCCAGCATTTT. V usage is TRBV7-2 and J usage is TRBJ1-5; D ambiguous. The CDR3 has 17 residues. The germline V gene has CDR1 SGHTA and CDR2 FQGNSA. V was trimmed by 4 bases and J by 6 bases, leaving 22 bases between them.

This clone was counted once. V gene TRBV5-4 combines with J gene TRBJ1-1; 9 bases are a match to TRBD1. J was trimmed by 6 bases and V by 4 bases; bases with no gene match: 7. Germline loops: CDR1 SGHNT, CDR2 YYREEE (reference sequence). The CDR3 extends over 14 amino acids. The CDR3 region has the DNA TGTGCCAGCAGCCCGGACAGGGGAAGCGCTGAAGCTTTCTTT. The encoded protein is CASSPDRGSAEAFF.

CDR3 nucleotides: TGTGCCAGCAGCTTACAGGGGGCGGGTGTAGAGACCCAGTACTTC. It specifies CASSLQGAGVETQYF. The V and J genes are TRBV7-2 and TRBJ2-5; TRBD1 matches 8 bases. The germline CDR1 and CDR2 sequences are SGHTA and FQGNSA. The CDR3 runs to 15 residues. V was clipped by 2 bases and J by 4 bases; unmatched bases: 6.

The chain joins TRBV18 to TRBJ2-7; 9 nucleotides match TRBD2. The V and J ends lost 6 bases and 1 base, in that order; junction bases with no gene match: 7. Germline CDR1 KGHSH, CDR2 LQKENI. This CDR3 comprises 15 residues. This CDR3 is CASSLIAGESYEQYF. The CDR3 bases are TGTGCCAGCTCGCTTATAGCGGGAGAATCCTACGAGCAGTACTTC.

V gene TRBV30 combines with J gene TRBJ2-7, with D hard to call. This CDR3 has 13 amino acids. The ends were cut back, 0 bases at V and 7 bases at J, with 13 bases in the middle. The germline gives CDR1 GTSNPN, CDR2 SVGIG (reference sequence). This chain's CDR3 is CAWSVPPPGEQYF. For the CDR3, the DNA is TGTGCCTGGAGTGTCCCACCCCCCGGGGAGCAGTACTTC.

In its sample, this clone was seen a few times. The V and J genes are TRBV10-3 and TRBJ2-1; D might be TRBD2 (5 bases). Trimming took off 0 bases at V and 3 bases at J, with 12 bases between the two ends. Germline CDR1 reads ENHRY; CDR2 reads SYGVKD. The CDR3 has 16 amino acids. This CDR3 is CAISESEGSFYNEQFF. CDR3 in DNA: TGTGCCATCAGTGAGTCAGAGGGATCGTTCTACAATGAGCAGTTCTTC.

This CDR3 is CASSSQGQGPDTQYF. For the CDR3, the DNA is TGTGCCAGCAGTTCCCAGGGACAGGGTCCAGATACGCAGTATTTT. The chain is built from TRBV28 and TRBJ2-3, with TRBD1 matching over 9 bases. V shed 4 bases, J shed 4 bases, and the junction held 6 bases outside the gene matches. Germline V gene data show CDR1 as MDHEN and CDR2 as SYDVKM. The CDR3 covers 15 residues.

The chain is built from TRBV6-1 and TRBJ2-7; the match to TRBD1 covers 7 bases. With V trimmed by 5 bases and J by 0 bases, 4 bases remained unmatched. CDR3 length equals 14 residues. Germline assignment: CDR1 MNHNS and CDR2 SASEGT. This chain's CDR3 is CASSPGDSSYEQYF. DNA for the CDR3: TGTGCCAGCAGTCCTGGGGACAGCTCCTACGAGCAGTACTTC.

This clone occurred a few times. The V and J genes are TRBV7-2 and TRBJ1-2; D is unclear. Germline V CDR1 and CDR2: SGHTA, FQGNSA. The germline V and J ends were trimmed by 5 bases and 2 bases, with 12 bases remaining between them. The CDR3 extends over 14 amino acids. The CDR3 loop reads CASSPPLRNYGYTF. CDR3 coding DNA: TGTGCCAGCAGCCCCCCCCTCCGGAACTATGGCTACACCTTC.

The chain's CDR3 is CASRGSGSEFF. The DNA of the CDR3 is TGCGCCAGCAGGGGTAGCGGGAGTGAGTTCTTC. The V and J genes are TRBV4-1 and TRBJ2-1; 9 nucleotides agree with TRBD2. V lost 6 bases to trimming and J lost 14 bases; unmatched junction nucleotides: 5. The CDR3 covers 11 residues. The germline gives CDR1 MGHRA, CDR2 YSYEKL.

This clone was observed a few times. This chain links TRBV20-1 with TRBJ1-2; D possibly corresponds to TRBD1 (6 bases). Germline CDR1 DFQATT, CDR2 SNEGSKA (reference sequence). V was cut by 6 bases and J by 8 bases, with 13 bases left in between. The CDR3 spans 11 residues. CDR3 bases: TGCAGTGCCTCGGACAGAAACGGCTACACCTTC. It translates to CSASDRNGYTF.

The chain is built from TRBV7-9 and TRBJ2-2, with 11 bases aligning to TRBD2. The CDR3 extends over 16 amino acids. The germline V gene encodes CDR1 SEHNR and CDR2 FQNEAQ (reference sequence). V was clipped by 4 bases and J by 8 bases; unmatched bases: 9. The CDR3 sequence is CASSSVTSGVRGELFF. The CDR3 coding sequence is TGTGCCAGCAGCTCCGTGACTAGCGGGGTCCGGGGGGAGCTGTTTTTT.

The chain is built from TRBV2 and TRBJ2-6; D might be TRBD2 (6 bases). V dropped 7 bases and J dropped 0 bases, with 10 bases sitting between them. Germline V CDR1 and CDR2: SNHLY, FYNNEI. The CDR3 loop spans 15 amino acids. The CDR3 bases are TGTGCCAGCACCCGACTAGTCTCTGGGGCCAACGTCCTGACTTTC. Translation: CASTRLVSGANVLTF.

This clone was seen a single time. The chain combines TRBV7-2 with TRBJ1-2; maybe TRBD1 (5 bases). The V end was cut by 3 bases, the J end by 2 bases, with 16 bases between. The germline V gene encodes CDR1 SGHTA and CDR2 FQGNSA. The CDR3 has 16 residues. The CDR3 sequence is CASSFSQGSLNYGYTF. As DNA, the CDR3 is TGTGCCAGCAGCTTCAGCCAGGGCTCCCTCAACTATGGCTACACCTTC.